The 19 T cell receptor beta chains below come from one sample, sequenced in a study of cytomegalovirus exposure and HLA in healthy donors. 60 Vbeta and 13 Jbeta primers were used in PCR. Clones were read by immunoSEQ multiplex PCR, and TCRdb kept only the in-frame ones, dropping some. The sample lists 200,000 or so clones, 60% to 80% occurring once. The sample comprised PBMCs. The receptors derive from a young man in good health and CMV-seronegative.

V is TRBV2 and J is TRBJ1-5; D perhaps matches TRBD1 (5 bases). The CDR3 extends over 16 amino acids. The germline V gene has CDR1 SNHLY and CDR2 FYNNEI. V was shortened by 3 bases and J by 0 bases, with 12 bases between the two germline ends. The CDR3 DNA follows: TGTGCCAGCAGTGACCTATCAGGGTATAGCAATCAGCCCCAGCATTTT. Translating it yields CASSDLSGYSNQPQHF. Complete variable domain (other parts from reference TRBV2 and TRBJ1-5): EPEVTQTPSHQVTQMGQEVILRCVPISNHLYFYWYRQILGQKVEFLVSFYNNEISEKSEIFDDQFSVERPDGSNFTLKIRSTKLEDSAMYFCASSDLSGYSNQPQHFGDGTRLSIL.

This rearrangement joins TRBV5-5 to TRBJ2-3; 8 bases map to TRBD2. The CDR3 contains 15 residues. Germline V CDR1 and CDR2: SGHKS, YYEKEE (reference sequence). Trimming cost V 4 bases and J 2 bases; bases outside gene matches: 6. As DNA, the CDR3 is TGTGCCAGCAGCCTAAGCGGGAGCGCCACAGATACGCAGTATTTT. Translated, it gives CASSLSGSATDTQYF.

Concerning this clone itself: The sample holds other DNA sequences that translate to the same CDR3. The chain recombines TRBV25-1 with TRBJ1-2; weak D call: TRBD1 (5 bases). The V and J ends lost 4 bases and 2 bases respectively, with 11 bases between them. Germline-derived CDR1 and CDR2 are MGHDK and SYGVNS. There are 14 residues in the CDR3. In DNA, the CDR3 is TGTGCCAGCAGTGTCCAGGGATCCAACTATGGCTACACCTTC. It codes for CASSVQGSNYGYTF.

The V call is TRBV28, the J call TRBJ1-4, with 7 bases aligning to TRBD1. Germline V gene data show CDR1 as MDHEN and CDR2 as SYDVKM. The CDR3 consists of 14 residues. The junction had 6 bases not matched to a gene; V was cut back by 6 bases and J by 5 bases. The CDR3 DNA reads TGTGCCAGCAGCTCCGGGACAGAGAATGAAAAACTGTTTTTT. Translation: CASSSGTENEKLFF.

The genes are TRBV5-1 and TRBJ1-4, with TRBD1 matching over 9 bases. This CDR3 is 15 amino acids long. V was clipped by 4 bases and J by 10 bases; unmatched bases: 11. The V gene's germline CDR1 is SGHRS and CDR2 YFSETQ. The CDR3 sequence is CASSNGGDRARKLFF. Written as DNA, the CDR3 is TGCGCCAGCAGCAACGGGGGGGACAGGGCAAGAAAACTGTTTTTT.

This rearrangement joins TRBV29-1 to TRBJ1-1; 7 nucleotides align to TRBD1. Germline assignment: CDR1 SQVTM and CDR2 ANQGSEA. The CDR3 has 11 amino acids. The J segment lost 4 bases and the V segment lost 5 bases, leaving 1 base of the junction unmatched. CDR3 DNA sequence: TGCAGCGTTCAGGGGGGCACTGAAGCTTTCTTT. Protein product: CSVQGGTEAFF.

The rearrangement links TRBV7-2 to TRBJ2-1; D is possibly TRBD2 (6 bases). Germline CDR1 is SGHTA and CDR2 is FQGNSA. The CDR3 runs 12 residues. V was shortened by 5 bases and J by 12 bases, with 14 bases between the two germline ends. As DNA, the CDR3 is TGTGCCAGCAGCCCCCCGGGGCGGGGGCAGTTCTTC. Amino acid sequence: CASSPPGRGQFF.

The chain is built from TRBV9 and TRBJ1-6, with D hard to call. Trimming took 4 bases from V and 0 from J, leaving 14 bases between them. The CDR3 is made up of 17 amino acids. CDR1 SGDLS and CDR2 YYNGEE come from the germline V gene. CDR3 in DNA: TGTGCCAGCAGCCACCGGGGTCAGAGCTCCTATAATTCACCCCTCCACTTT. Protein: CASSHRGQSSYNSPLHF. Full variable domain (missing parts from reference TRBV9 and TRBJ1-6): DSGVTQTPKHLITATGQRVTLRCSPRSGDLSVYWYQQSLDQGLQFLIQYYNGEERAKGNILERFSAQQFPDLHSELNLSSLELGDSALYFCASSHRGQSSYNSPLHFGNGTRLTVT.

This clone appeared a single time. The CDR3 loop is CASSMGQRLNTEAFF. CDR3 nucleotides: TGTGCCAGTAGTATGGGACAGCGTTTGAACACTGAAGCTTTCTTT. The rearrangement links TRBV19 to TRBJ1-1, with TRBD1 identical over 7 bases. The CDR3 contains 15 residues. Germline values: CDR1 LNHDA, CDR2 SQIVND (reference sequence). The V gene end was trimmed by 3 bases and the J gene end by 0 bases; junction bases not matched to a gene: 4.

The chain joins TRBV30 to TRBJ2-2, with a weak D call TRBD1 (5 bases). CDR1 and CDR2 (germline): GTSNPN, SVGIG (reference sequence). Trimming removed 0 bases from V and 15 bases from J, with 17 bases in between. CDR3 size: 13 residues. The CDR3 region is CAWSVEVAGKLFF. CDR3 in DNA: TGTGCCTGGAGTGTAGAGGTAGCAGGGAAGTTGTTTTTT.

Notes on this clone: Other DNA variants within this sample encode the same CDR3. The chain couples TRBV25-1 to TRBJ1-2; no reliable D call. The germline V gene encodes CDR1 MGHDK and CDR2 SYGVNS. The CDR3 length is 13 residues. Deletions cut 4 bases from V and 8 bases from J, with 14 bases between. CDR3 DNA sequence: TGTGCCAGCAGTGCTTACACGGGAGGCGGCTACACCTTC. Protein product: CASSAYTGGGYTF.

This clone has just one count. This chain uses TRBV27 with TRBJ2-2; D is unclear. CDR1 and CDR2 (germline): MNHEY, SMNVEV (reference sequence). CDR3 length equals 17 residues. Trimming pared 5 bases from V and 1 base from J, leaving 17 bases between. The CDR3 spells CASSKLKGPGNTGELFF. CDR3 in DNA: TGTGCCAGCAGTAAACTCAAAGGTCCGGGGAACACCGGGGAGCTGTTTTTT.

The rearrangement joins TRBV19 to TRBJ2-1; 8 nucleotides line up with TRBD2. After removal of 10 bases from V and 0 bases from J, the junction contained 8 bases not matched to a gene. The V gene's germline CDR1 is LNHDA and CDR2 SQIVND (reference sequence). There are 15 residues in the CDR3. The CDR3 loop reads CATVAGGTSYNEQFF. DNA of the CDR3: TGTGCCACCGTCGCGGGGGGCACCTCCTACAATGAGCAGTTCTTC. The whole variable domain, remainder taken from reference TRBV19 and TRBJ2-1, is DGGITQSPKYLFRKEGQNVTLSCEQNLNHDAMYWYRQDPGQGLRLIYYSQIVNDFQKGDIAEGYSVSREKKESFPLTVTSAQKNPTAFYLCATVAGGTSYNEQFFGPGTRLTVL.

V and J are TRBV19 and TRBJ2-5; 9 bases are shared with TRBD2. With 7 bases clipped from V and 2 bases from J, the junction kept 2 bases outside the gene matches. This CDR3 comprises 13 residues. Germline V gene lookup returns CDR1 LNHDA and CDR2 SQIVND (reference sequence). Written as DNA, the CDR3 is TGTGCCAGTAAGGGACTAGCTCAAGAGACCCAGTACTTC. It specifies CASKGLAQETQYF.

The chain combines TRBV29-1 with TRBJ1-1; D gene unclear. Germline values: CDR1 SQVTM, CDR2 ANQGSEA. Trimming removed 3 bases at V and 1 base at J, with 6 bases between. CDR3 length: 12 amino acids. The CDR3 sequence is CSVDFKNTEAFF. The DNA of the CDR3 is TGCAGCGTTGATTTCAAGAACACTGAAGCTTTCTTT.

The chain's CDR3 is CASSLGGQMNTEAFF. CDR3 sequence (DNA): TGTGCCAGCAGCTTAGGGGGACAGATGAACACTGAAGCTTTCTTT. This chain links TRBV7-6 with TRBJ1-1; 7 positions match TRBD1. After removal of 1 base from V and 0 bases from J, the junction contained 2 bases not matched to a gene. The germline V gene encodes CDR1 SGHVS and CDR2 FNYEAQ. The CDR3 has 15 residues. Full variable domain (missing parts from reference TRBV7-6 and TRBJ1-1): GAGVSQSPRYKVTKRGQDVALRCDPISGHVSLYWYRQALGQGPEFLTYFNYEAQQDKSGLPNDRFSAERPEGSISTLTIQRTEQRDSAMYRCASSLGGQMNTEAFFGQGTRLTVV.

The chain has TRBV27 and TRBJ1-3, with 12 bases lining up with TRBD1. CDR3 size: 17 residues. Germline trimming cut 6 bases from V and 2 bases from J; bases unmatched to any gene: 8. The V gene's germline CDR1 is MNHEY and CDR2 SMNVEV (reference sequence). DNA of the CDR3: TGTGCCAGCAGCCGGGGACAGGGGGCGCGAACTGGAAACACCATATATTTT. Translating it yields CASSRGQGARTGNTIYF.

J is TRBJ1-1 and V is TRBV4-2; 9 bases match TRBD1. V was pared by 0 bases and J by 4 bases, with 9 bases of the junction left unmatched. Germline CDR1 LGHNA, CDR2 YNFKEQ. The CDR3 loop spans 17 amino acids. This CDR3 reads CASSQDTGQGLGTEAFF. Here the CDR3 DNA reads TGTGCCAGCAGCCAAGATACGGGACAGGGTTTGGGCACTGAAGCTTTCTTT.

On this clone: Other DNA variants within this sample encode the same CDR3. The chain recombines TRBV11-2 with TRBJ1-3, with a possible D match to TRBD1 (6 bases). The CDR3 runs to 14 residues. CDR1 and CDR2 (germline): SGHAT, FQNNGV. The V gene lost 4 bases and the J gene lost 2 bases, with 9 bases spanning the gap. CDR3 in amino acids: CASSSQGAGNTIYF. In DNA, the CDR3 is TGTGCCAGCAGCTCACAGGGTGCTGGAAACACCATATATTTT.